What follows describes a single T cell receptor (beta chain). The protocol was immunoSEQ multiplex PCR, while the TCRdb copy is restricted to in-frame clones and leaves out a portion. This sample yields approximately 70,000 clones, of which 90% to 95% are seen a single time; about 0.36% belongs to the top ten. These data belong to a study of technical replicates of blood from several donors. The CDR3 runs 13 residues. Germline CDR1 reads SEHNR; CDR2 reads FQNEAQ (reference sequence). V was pared by 2 bases and J by 5 bases, with 10 bases between. The chain uses TRBV7-9 and TRBJ2-7; the D gene is possibly TRBD2 (5 bases). Sequenced sample: T cells isolated from PBMCs. The source of this sequence is a human donor in good health. Some clones in this sample may be carry-over from other donors' samples. The chain's CDR3 is CASSLSRRHEQYF. The DNA of the CDR3 is TGTGCCAGCAGCTTAAGCAGGAGGCACGAGCAGTACTTC.